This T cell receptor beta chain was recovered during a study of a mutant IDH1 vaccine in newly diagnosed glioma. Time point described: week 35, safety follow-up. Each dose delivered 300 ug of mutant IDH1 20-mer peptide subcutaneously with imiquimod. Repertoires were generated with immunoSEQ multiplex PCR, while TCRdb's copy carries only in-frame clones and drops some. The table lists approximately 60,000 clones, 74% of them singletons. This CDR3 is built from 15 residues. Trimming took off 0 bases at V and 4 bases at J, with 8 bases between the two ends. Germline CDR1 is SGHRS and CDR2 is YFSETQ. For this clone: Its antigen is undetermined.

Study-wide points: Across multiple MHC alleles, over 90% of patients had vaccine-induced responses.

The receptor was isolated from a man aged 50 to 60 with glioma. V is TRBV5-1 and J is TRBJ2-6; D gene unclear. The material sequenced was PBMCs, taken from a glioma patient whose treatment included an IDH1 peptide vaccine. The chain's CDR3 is CASSLEAGGANVLTF. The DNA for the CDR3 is TGCGCCAGCAGCTTGGAGGCCGGGGGGGCCAACGTCCTGACTTTC. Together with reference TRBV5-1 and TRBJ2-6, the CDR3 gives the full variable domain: KAGVTQTPRYLIKTRGQQVTLSCSPISGHRSVSWYQQTPGQGLQFLFEYFSETQRNKGNFPGRFSGRQFSNSRSEMNVSTLELGDSALYLCASSLEAGGANVLTFGAGSRLTVL.